The entry below describes one T cell receptor (beta chain). Its antigen is not known. One junction end disagrees with the germline gene, perhaps due to a read error. The data were taken from a study of response to subunit inactivated influenza vaccine. Overall study findings and caveats: The study's authors posited that every seasonal influenza vaccination enlists few new T cells.

TCRdb reanalysed the RT-PCR reads using MiXCR and keeps one entry per CDR3 protein. Of fewer than 700,000 distinct CDR3 sequences listed, 10% to 15% are singletons. CDR1 is MNHNS and CDR2 is SASEGT in the germline V gene. CDR3 size: 16 residues. The sequenced sample was PBMCs from blood, obtained 45 days after vaccination. The chain carries TRBV6-1 and TRBJ1-2, with 9 bases that match TRBD1. The receptor's source is a man aged 50 to 59 who received an inactivated influenza vaccine. The CDR3 DNA reads TGTGCCAGCAGCGAAGAGCCGGGACAGGGTTTCTATGGCTACACCTTC. The encoded protein is CASSEEPGQGFYGYTF.